The source of this T cell receptor (beta chain) is a study of identical twins. This clonotype was found once. Its specificity is unknown. Study-level findings and limits: Out-of-frame alpha sequences that twins shared showed excess low generation probability.

Template switching supplied a universal primer site; unique molecular identifiers were carried on the cDNA. Via MiXCR, TCRdb re-called the 5' RACE reads, giving one row per CDR3 protein. Of approximately 1.8 million distinct CDR3 sequences in the sample, more than 30% were seen once. This sequence was found in a newborn girl in good health. Sequenced: cord blood.

CDR3 in amino acids: CAISEPALAGPTDTQYF. DNA of the CDR3: TGTGCCATCAGTGAGCCGGCACTAGCGGGACCCACAGATACGCAGTATTTT. The gene calls are TRBV10-3 and TRBJ2-3; 10 bases map to TRBD2. Germline-derived CDR1 and CDR2 are ENHRY and SYGVKD. There are 17 residues in the CDR3. J was trimmed by 2 bases and V by 2 bases; bases with no gene match: 7.